These 22 T cell receptor beta chains came from one sample sequenced in a study of blood T cell repertoires in COVID-19. Produced via immunoSEQ multiplex PCR; TCRdb's table is partial and in-frame only. Among some 270,000 clones listed, about 84% were seen once. What was sequenced was peripheral blood. These receptors came from an elderly woman with COVID-19, enrolled during active disease.

The V call is TRBV18, the J call TRBJ2-7; 9 positions match TRBD1. The CDR3 loop spans 14 amino acids. Per the germline V gene, CDR1 is KGHSH and CDR2 is LQKENI. V lost 3 bases to trimming and J lost 4 bases; unmatched junction nucleotides: 4. The CDR3 is CASSPVTGGYEQYF. CDR3 sequence (DNA): TGTGCCAGCTCACCCGTGACAGGGGGTTACGAGCAGTACTTC.

CDR3 residues: CASRGRAKGTQYF. CDR3 in DNA: TGTGCCAGCAGGGGCAGGGCCAAAGGGACCCAGTACTTC. V usage is TRBV6-5 and J usage is TRBJ2-5; D may be TRBD1 (5 bases). Trimming pared 6 bases from V and 7 bases from J, leaving 15 bases between. The CDR3 length is 13 residues. Germline-derived CDR1 and CDR2 are MNHEY and SVGAGI.

This sequence joins TRBV10-3 and TRBJ2-5; 13 nucleotides line up with TRBD2. Germline V CDR1 and CDR2: ENHRY, SYGVKD. The CDR3 extends over 16 amino acids. The V segment lost 8 bases and the J segment 2 bases; nucleotides outside the gene matches: 8. The CDR3 coding sequence is TGTGCCATCGCTGGACTAGCGGGGGACGAACAAGAGACCCAGTACTTC. Translating gives CAIAGLAGDEQETQYF.

Here the CDR3 reads CASGHRLPNSKGPRRLYGYTF. The CDR3, as DNA: TGTGCCAGCGGCCACAGGCTCCCTAATTCGAAGGGGCCCCGAAGGCTCTATGGCTACACCTTC. The chain is built from TRBV9 and TRBJ1-2, with a possible D match to TRBD1 (5 bases). The CDR3 has 21 residues. The germline V gene encodes CDR1 SGDLS and CDR2 YYNGEE. Trimming removed 7 bases from V and 4 bases from J, with 38 bases in between. The whole variable domain, filled in from reference TRBV9 and TRBJ1-2, reads DSGVTQTPKHLITATGQRVTLRCSPRSGDLSVYWYQQSLDQGLQFLIQYYNGEERAKGNILERFSAQQFPDLHSELNLSSLELGDSALYFCASGHRLPNSKGPRRLYGYTFGSGTRLTVV.

The rearrangement links TRBV5-4 to TRBJ1-1; D call uncertain. The V end lost 4 bases, the J end lost 1 base, and 11 bases lay between the germline ends. The germline V gene has CDR1 SGHNT and CDR2 YYREEE (reference sequence). This CDR3 has 14 residues. The DNA of the CDR3 is TGTGCCAGCAGCCCCGACACGCGGAACACTGAAGCTTTCTTT. Protein product: CASSPDTRNTEAFF.

The chain couples TRBV18 to TRBJ1-1; D not certain. From germline, CDR1 is KGHSH and CDR2 LQKENI. CDR3 length equals 14 residues. Trimming left V 5 bases short and J 0 bases short, with 10 bases between. In nucleotides, the CDR3 is TGTGCCAGCTCAGAGACAATAATGAACACTGAAGCTTTCTTT. This codes for CASSETIMNTEAFF.

The genes are TRBV19 and TRBJ2-2; tentative D call: TRBD2 (6 bases). The CDR3 sequence is 15 residues long. Germline CDR1 and CDR2: LNHDA and SQIVND (reference sequence). The V end was cut by 8 bases, the J end by 4 bases, with 17 bases between. CDR3 region: CASGGSGRGTGELFF. Here the CDR3 DNA reads TGTGCCAGTGGAGGGTCGGGGCGGGGCACCGGGGAGCTGTTTTTT.

The chain uses TRBV27 and TRBJ1-4; D gene unclear. V lost 6 bases and J 0 bases, leaving 11 bases between the germline ends. Germline CDR1 MNHEY, CDR2 SMNVEV (reference sequence). CDR3 size: 15 residues. The CDR3 loop is CASRPEGATNEKLFF. The CDR3, as DNA: TGTGCCAGCAGACCGGAGGGAGCAACTAATGAAAAACTGTTTTTT.

The chain joins TRBV27 to TRBJ1-1; D gene unclear. The V gene's germline CDR1 is MNHEY and CDR2 SMNVEV (reference sequence). The CDR3 length is 12 residues. V was cut by 11 bases and J by 6 bases, with 16 bases left in between. The CDR3 region is CACRRTQAEAFF. For the CDR3, the DNA is TGTGCCTGCCGACGGACTCAGGCTGAAGCTTTCTTT.

The chain couples TRBV7-9 to TRBJ2-1; D is possibly TRBD1 (5 bases). The germline V gene encodes CDR1 SEHNR and CDR2 FQNEAQ (reference sequence). The CDR3 has 12 residues. Trimming cost V 4 bases and J 7 bases, with 8 bases left between them. The CDR3 DNA reads as TGTGCCAGCAGCTCACAGGAAAATGAGCAGTTCTTC. Its protein product is CASSSQENEQFF.

The rearrangement uses TRBV28 and TRBJ1-4, with D perhaps matching TRBD1 (6 bases). This CDR3 is 15 amino acids long. Germline CDR1 reads MDHEN; CDR2 reads SYDVKM. Trimming left V 5 bases short and J 8 bases short, with 18 bases between. The CDR3 loop is CASSSMTGGTEKLFF. In DNA form, the CDR3 reads TGTGCCAGCAGTAGTATGACAGGCGGAACAGAAAAACTGTTTTTT.

The V gene is TRBV7-3, the J gene TRBJ2-3, with TRBD2 matching over 10 bases. CDR1 SGHTA and CDR2 FQGTGA come from the germline V gene. With 4 bases clipped from V and 10 bases from J, the junction kept 11 bases outside the gene matches. The CDR3 has 15 amino acids. The CDR3 sequence: CASSSGLAEGTSQYF. The CDR3 DNA follows: TGTGCCAGCAGCTCCGGACTAGCGGAGGGAACTTCGCAGTATTTT.

The chain uses TRBV9 and TRBJ1-5, with 7 bases lining up with TRBD1. The germline V gene has CDR1 SGDLS and CDR2 YYNGEE. V was clipped by 2 bases and J by 3 bases; unmatched bases: 2. The CDR3 runs to 14 residues. The CDR3 DNA is TGTGCCAGCAGCGTGGGGACAGACAATCAGCCCCAGCATTTT. Translation: CASSVGTDNQPQHF.

The chain joins TRBV24-1 to TRBJ1-2; unclear D gene. CDR1 and CDR2 (germline): KGHDR, SFDVKD. CDR3 length equals 14 residues. V was trimmed by 2 bases and J by 1 base, leaving 7 bases between them. The CDR3 is CATSDSNSNYGYTF. The CDR3 DNA is TGTGCCACCAGTGATTCGAACAGTAACTATGGCTACACCTTC.

J is TRBJ1-4 and V is TRBV6-5; a weak D match, TRBD1 (6 bases). V gave up 8 bases and J gave up 7 bases, with 17 bases separating them. CDR1 and CDR2 from the germline V gene are MNHEY and SVGAGI. The CDR3 runs 14 residues. The CDR3 reads CASVRQAGSEKLFF. CDR3 DNA: TGTGCCAGCGTGCGACAGGCAGGAAGTGAAAAACTGTTTTTT.

V gene TRBV3-1 (or the pseudogene TRBV3-2) combines with J gene TRBJ1-6; D is perhaps TRBD1 (5 bases). The germline V gene encodes CDR1 LGHDT and CDR2 YNNKEL (reference sequence). This CDR3 comprises 14 residues. Trimming took off 3 bases at V and 9 bases at J, with 12 bases between the two ends. CDR3 DNA: TGTGCCAGCAGCCACGGGGGTACCGGTTCACCCCTCCACTTT. Protein: CASSHGGTGSPLHF.

The chain couples TRBV7-2 to TRBJ2-4; possibly TRBD2 for D (6 bases). The CDR3 spans 16 residues. Germline V lookup: CDR1 SGHTA, CDR2 FQGNSA. Trimming removed 5 bases from V and 5 bases from J, with 19 bases in between. CDR3 amino acids: CASSVDYLGPENIQYF. DNA for the CDR3: TGTGCCAGCAGCGTGGACTATCTGGGCCCGGAAAACATTCAGTACTTC.

This rearrangement joins TRBV2 to TRBJ2-7; 9 nucleotides agree with TRBD1. Germline values: CDR1 SNHLY, CDR2 FYNNEI. The CDR3 length is 14 residues. The V segment lost 6 bases and the J segment 3 bases; nucleotides outside the gene matches: 6. Here the CDR3 reads CASSDRDRVYEQYV. In DNA form, the CDR3 reads TGTGCCAGCAGCGACCGGGACAGGGTCTACGAGCAGTACGTC.

This chain connects TRBV28 to TRBJ1-2; tentatively, D is TRBD1 (5 bases). The CDR3 runs to 16 residues. Trimming left V 7 bases short and J 2 bases short, with 20 bases between. Germline values: CDR1 MDHEN, CDR2 SYDVKM. The CDR3 region is CASTVAVLGRNYGYTF. Written as DNA, the CDR3 is TGTGCCAGCACCGTCGCAGTTCTGGGGCGAAACTATGGCTACACCTTC.

About this clone: This sample includes further DNA sequences coding for the same CDR3. The V call is TRBV5-1, the J call TRBJ2-3, with D possibly TRBD1 on 5 matching bases. Germline lookup yields CDR1 SGHRS and CDR2 YFSETQ. This CDR3 region has 13 residues. V was trimmed by 2 bases and J by 1 base, leaving 5 bases between them. The CDR3 loop reads CASSLGGTDTQYF. Here the CDR3 DNA reads TGCGCCAGCAGCTTAGGGGGCACAGATACGCAGTATTTT.

The DNA of the CDR3 is TGTGCCAGCAGCTTCGGGGCGGGGGGAGCCGGGGAGCTGTTTTTT. Protein: CASSFGAGGAGELFF. The chain uses TRBV7-2 and TRBJ2-2; 8 bases are shared with TRBD2. CDR3 length equals 15 residues. The trim removed 3 bases at V and 6 bases at J, leaving 6 bases unmatched. Per the germline V gene, CDR1 is SGHTA and CDR2 is FQGNSA.

The gene calls are TRBV5-5 and TRBJ1-4, with 10 nucleotides matching TRBD1. Germline V gene data show CDR1 as SGHKS and CDR2 as YYEKEE (reference sequence). The CDR3 consists of 15 residues. Germline trimming cut 4 bases from V and 8 bases from J; bases unmatched to any gene: 8. In DNA form, the CDR3 reads TGTGCCAGCAGCCCCCTGGGACAGGGGAGGGAAAAACTGTTTTTT. Residues: CASSPLGQGREKLFF.